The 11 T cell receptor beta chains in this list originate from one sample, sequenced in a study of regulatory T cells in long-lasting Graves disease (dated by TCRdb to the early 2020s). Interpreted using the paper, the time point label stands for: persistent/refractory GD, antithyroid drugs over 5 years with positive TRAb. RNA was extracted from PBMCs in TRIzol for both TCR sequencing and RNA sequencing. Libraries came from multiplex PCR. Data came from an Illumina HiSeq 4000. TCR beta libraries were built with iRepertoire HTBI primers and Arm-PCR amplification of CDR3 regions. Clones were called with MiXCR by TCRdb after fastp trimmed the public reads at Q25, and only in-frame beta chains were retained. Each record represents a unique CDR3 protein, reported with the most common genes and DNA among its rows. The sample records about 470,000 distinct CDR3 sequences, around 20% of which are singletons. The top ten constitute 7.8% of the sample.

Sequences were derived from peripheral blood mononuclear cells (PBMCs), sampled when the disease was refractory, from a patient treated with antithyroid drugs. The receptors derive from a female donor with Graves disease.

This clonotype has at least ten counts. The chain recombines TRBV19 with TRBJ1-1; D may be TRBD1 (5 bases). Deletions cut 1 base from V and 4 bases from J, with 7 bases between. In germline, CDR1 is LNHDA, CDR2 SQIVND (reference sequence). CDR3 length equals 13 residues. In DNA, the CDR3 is TGTGCCAGTAGTATAGGAGGGGTCACTGAAGCTTTCTTT. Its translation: CASSIGGVTEAFF.

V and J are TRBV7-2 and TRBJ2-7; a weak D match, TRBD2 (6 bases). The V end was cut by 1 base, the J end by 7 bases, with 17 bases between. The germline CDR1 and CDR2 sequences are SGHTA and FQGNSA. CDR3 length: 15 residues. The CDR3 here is CASSLEVGGPQEQYF. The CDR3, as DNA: TGTGCCAGCAGCTTAGAGGTGGGAGGCCCGCAGGAGCAGTACTTC.

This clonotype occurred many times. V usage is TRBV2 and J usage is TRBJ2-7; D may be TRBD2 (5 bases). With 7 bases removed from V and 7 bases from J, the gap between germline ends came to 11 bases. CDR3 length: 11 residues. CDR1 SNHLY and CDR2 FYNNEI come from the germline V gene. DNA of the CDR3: TGTGCCAGCAACGGAGAGGGTGAGCAGTACTTC. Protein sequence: CASNGEGEQYF.

The CDR3 spells CASSLDGAVEQPQHF. The CDR3 DNA sequence: TGTGCCAGCAGCTTAGACGGGGCGGTAGAGCAGCCCCAGCATTTT. V and J are TRBV7-9 and TRBJ1-5; maybe TRBD1 (5 bases). Germline V lookup: CDR1 SEHNR, CDR2 FQNEAQ (reference sequence). V was shortened by 1 base and J by 7 bases, with 14 bases between the two germline ends. CDR3 length: 15 amino acids.

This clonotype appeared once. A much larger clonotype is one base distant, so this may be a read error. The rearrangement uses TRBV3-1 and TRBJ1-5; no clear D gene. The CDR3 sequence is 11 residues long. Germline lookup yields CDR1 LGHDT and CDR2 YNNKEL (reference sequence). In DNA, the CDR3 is TGTGCCGGCAGCCAAGATGGTCTCCAGCATTTT. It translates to CAGSQDGLQHF.

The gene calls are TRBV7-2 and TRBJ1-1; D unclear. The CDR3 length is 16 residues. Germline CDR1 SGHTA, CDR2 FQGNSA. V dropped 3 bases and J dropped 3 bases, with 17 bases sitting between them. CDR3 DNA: TGTGCCAGCAGCTTCGGTATGCGCATCCCCGACACTGAAGCTTTCTTT. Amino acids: CASSFGMRIPDTEAFF.

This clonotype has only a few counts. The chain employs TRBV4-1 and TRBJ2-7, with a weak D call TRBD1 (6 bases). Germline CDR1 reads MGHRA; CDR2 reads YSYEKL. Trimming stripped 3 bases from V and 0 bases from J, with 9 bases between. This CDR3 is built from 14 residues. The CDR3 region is CASSQGTPSYEQYF. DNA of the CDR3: TGCGCCAGCAGCCAGGGGACACCCTCCTACGAGCAGTACTTC.

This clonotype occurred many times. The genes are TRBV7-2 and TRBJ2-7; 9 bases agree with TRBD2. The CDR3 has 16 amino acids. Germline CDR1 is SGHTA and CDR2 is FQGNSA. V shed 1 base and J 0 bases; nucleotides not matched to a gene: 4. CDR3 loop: CASSLVGSGSSYEQYF. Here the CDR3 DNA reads TGTGCCAGCAGCTTAGTGGGTAGCGGGAGCTCCTACGAGCAGTACTTC.

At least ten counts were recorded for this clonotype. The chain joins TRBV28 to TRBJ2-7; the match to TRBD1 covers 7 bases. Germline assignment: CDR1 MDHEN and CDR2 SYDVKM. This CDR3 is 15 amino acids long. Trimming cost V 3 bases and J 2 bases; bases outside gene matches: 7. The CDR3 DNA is TGTGCCAGCAGTTTCCTCCGGGACAGAGCCTACGAGCAGTACTTC. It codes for CASSFLRDRAYEQYF.

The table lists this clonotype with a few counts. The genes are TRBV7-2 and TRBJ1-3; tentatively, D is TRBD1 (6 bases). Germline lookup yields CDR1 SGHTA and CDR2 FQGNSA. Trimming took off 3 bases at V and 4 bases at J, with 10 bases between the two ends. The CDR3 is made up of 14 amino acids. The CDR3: CASSFQGWGNTIYF. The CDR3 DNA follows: TGTGCCAGCAGCTTCCAGGGGTGGGGAAACACCATATATTTT.

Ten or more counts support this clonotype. The CDR3 here is CASSQLSVGGDTF. As DNA, the CDR3 is TGTGCCAGCAGCCAGCTATCCGTCGGGGGGGACACCTTC. This sequence joins TRBV16 and TRBJ1-2; D perhaps matches TRBD1 (5 bases). CDR1 and CDR2 (germline): KGHSY, FQNENV. The CDR3 runs 13 residues. V was clipped by 3 bases and J by 12 bases, with 17 bases between them.